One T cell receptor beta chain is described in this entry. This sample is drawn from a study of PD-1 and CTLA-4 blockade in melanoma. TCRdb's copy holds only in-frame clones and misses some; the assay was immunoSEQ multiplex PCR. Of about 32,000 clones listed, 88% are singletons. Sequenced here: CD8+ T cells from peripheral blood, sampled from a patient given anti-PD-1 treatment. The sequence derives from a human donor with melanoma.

The CDR3 sequence is CAWCSGAGAYNEQFF. The CDR3 coding sequence is TGTGCCTGGTGCTCTGGAGCGGGGGCCTACAATGAGCAGTTCTTC. The chain employs TRBV30 and TRBJ2-1; 8 nucleotides line up with TRBD2. Germline V gives CDR1 GTSNPN, CDR2 SVGIG (reference sequence). The CDR3 contains 15 residues. J was trimmed by 2 bases and V by 5 bases; bases with no gene match: 8. The entire variable domain, with the rest obtained from reference TRBV30 and TRBJ2-1, is as follows: SQTIHQWPATLVQPVGSPLSLECTVEGTSNPNLYWYRQAAGRGLQLLFYSVGIGQISSEVPQNLSASRPQDRQFILSSKKLLLSDSGFYLCAWCSGAGAYNEQFFGPGTRLTVL.